Following are 23 T cell receptor beta chains from one sample sequenced in a study of blood T cell repertoires in COVID-19. Assay: immunoSEQ multiplex PCR; the TCRdb copy retains only in-frame clones and omits some. The sample holds 62,000 or so clones, just over 85% seen once. Input material: peripheral blood. The source is a woman in her sixties or seventies with acute or convalescent COVID-19.

The chain recombines TRBV6-1 with TRBJ1-5; D is perhaps TRBD1 (6 bases). V was shortened by 2 bases and J by 3 bases, with 11 bases between the two germline ends. The CDR3 length is 15 residues. Germline V gene sequence: CDR1 MNHNS, CDR2 SASEGT. CDR3 sequence: CASSEKGQDNQPQHF. The CDR3 nucleotides read TGTGCCAGCAGTGAAAAGGGACAAGACAATCAGCCCCAGCATTTT.

In its sample, this clone was seen a few times. The chain uses TRBV19 and TRBJ2-1, with TRBD2 matching over 9 bases. V shed 7 bases, J shed 9 bases, and the junction held 13 bases outside the gene matches. Germline V CDR1 and CDR2: LNHDA, SQIVND (reference sequence). The CDR3 is 15 amino acids. The CDR3 DNA sequence: TGTGCCAGTATTGGGGGTAGCGGGAGTTACGGTGAGCAGTTCTTC. This sequence encodes CASIGGSGSYGEQFF.

The chain links TRBV19 to TRBJ1-2; 10 positions agree with TRBD1. With 5 bases clipped from V and 3 bases from J, the junction kept 12 bases outside the gene matches. Looked up from germline, CDR1 is LNHDA and CDR2 is SQIVND (reference sequence). The CDR3 runs to 17 residues. The CDR3 sequence: CASSRARDRGFDYGYTF. The CDR3 DNA is TGTGCCAGTAGTCGGGCCCGGGACAGGGGATTCGACTATGGCTACACCTTC.

Details on this clone: Since the CDR3 does not end with the conserved phenylalanine or tryptophan, this likely comes from a read error. The DNA is left out, because the CDR3 cannot be placed on it with certainty; the CDR3 is given as TCRdb lists it. The V and J genes are TRBV11-2 and TRBJ1-1; TRBD1, the table's D call, lacks a check against the DNA. Germline CDR1 is SGHAT and CDR2 is FQNNGV. The CDR3 contains 13 residues when both ends are counted. The CDR3 protein is CASSQARGSRFAS.

This clone has a handful of counts. The chain recombines TRBV6-5 with TRBJ2-3; TRBD2 matches at 9 bases. This CDR3 spans 15 amino acids. V trimming: 2 bases; J trimming: 1 base; junction bases outside the gene matches: 1. Germline V gene lookup returns CDR1 MNHEY and CDR2 SVGAGI. The CDR3 DNA sequence: TGTGCCAGCAGTTACGGGACTAGCCGCACAGATACGCAGTATTTT. This encodes CASSYGTSRTDTQYF.

V gene TRBV7-2 combines with J gene TRBJ2-2; the D is unclear. Germline CDR1 reads SGHTA; CDR2 reads FQGNSA. Between the trimmed V and J ends, which lost 2 bases and 2 bases, there was a span of 9 bases. This CDR3 comprises 15 residues. The CDR3 DNA reads TGTGCCAGCAGCTTAACTCCTTCTAACACCGGGGAGCTGTTTTTT. Translating gives CASSLTPSNTGELFF.

This clone was seen only a few times. The CDR3 region has the DNA TGTGCCAGCAGCCTACCAGGACTCAATGAGCAGTTCTTC. Protein product: CASSLPGLNEQFF. The V and J genes are TRBV6-6 and TRBJ2-1; maybe TRBD2 (5 bases). Trimming stripped 6 bases from V and 6 bases from J, with 12 bases between. The CDR3 is made up of 13 amino acids. Germline V lookup: CDR1 MNHNY, CDR2 SVGAGI (reference sequence).

This clone was counted a single time. The chain combines TRBV27 with TRBJ1-2, with D unclear. CDR3 length equals 12 residues. V was pared by 8 bases and J by 2 bases, with 9 bases between. Per germline, CDR1 MNHEY and CDR2 SMNVEV (reference sequence). The CDR3 here is CASGFWNYGYTF. The CDR3 nucleotides read TGTGCCAGCGGCTTTTGGAACTATGGCTACACCTTC.

V gene TRBV19 combines with J gene TRBJ1-6; no reliable D call. Trimming pared 7 bases from V and 3 bases from J, leaving 10 bases between. CDR3 length: 14 residues. CDR1 is LNHDA, CDR2 SQIVND, per germline (reference sequence). The CDR3 region is CASKPAGYNSPLHF. The DNA of the CDR3 is TGTGCCAGTAAGCCAGCGGGCTATAATTCACCCCTCCACTTT.

The rearrangement links TRBV7-6 to TRBJ2-7, with unresolved D. The ends were cut back, 4 bases at V and 4 bases at J, with 11 bases in the middle. CDR1 and CDR2 from the germline V gene are SGHVS and FNYEAQ. CDR3 size: 13 residues. The CDR3 coding sequence is TGTGCCAGCAGCTCAGCCTACGGTTACGAGCAGTACTTC. Its translation: CASSSAYGYEQYF. Full variable domain (missing parts from reference TRBV7-6 and TRBJ2-7): GAGVSQSPRYKVTKRGQDVALRCDPISGHVSLYWYRQALGQGPEFLTYFNYEAQQDKSGLPNDRFSAERPEGSISTLTIQRTEQRDSAMYRCASSSAYGYEQYFGPGTRLTVT.

The rearrangement links TRBV11-3 to TRBJ1-6; 11 bases agree with TRBD1. The CDR3 length is 13 residues. Looked up from germline, CDR1 is SGHNT and CDR2 is YENEEA. With 3 bases clipped from V and 11 bases from J, the junction kept 0 bases outside the gene matches. CDR3 in amino acids: CASSLGQGAPLHF. CDR3 sequence (DNA): TGTGCCAGCAGCTTGGGACAGGGGGCACCCCTCCACTTT.

The chain links TRBV10-3 to TRBJ2-7; a possible D gene is TRBD2 (5 bases). V was pared by 4 bases and J by 0 bases, with 10 bases between. Germline V gene data show CDR1 as ENHRY and CDR2 as SYGVKD. This CDR3 region has 14 residues. This CDR3 is CAISAWETSYEQYF. The DNA of the CDR3 is TGTGCCATCAGTGCGTGGGAGACCTCCTACGAGCAGTACTTC.

The rearrangement joins TRBV5-5 to TRBJ2-3, with TRBD2 as a possible D gene (7 bases). The CDR3 extends over 18 amino acids. Trimming shortened V by 4 bases and J by 0 bases, and 21 bases separated the two germline ends. The germline gives CDR1 SGHKS, CDR2 YYEKEE (reference sequence). The CDR3 protein is CASSQSSGGGASTDTQYF. The CDR3 bases are TGTGCCAGCAGCCAGTCTAGCGGAGGGGGGGCTAGCACAGATACGCAGTATTTT.

This clone was detected only a few times. The V and J genes are TRBV7-3 and TRBJ2-1; 7 bases align to TRBD2. From germline, CDR1 is SGHTA and CDR2 FQGTGA. This CDR3 spans 15 amino acids. The V segment lost 0 bases and the J segment 3 bases; nucleotides outside the gene matches: 2. The DNA of the CDR3 is TGTGCCAGCAGCTTAACGGGGGGGTTCTACAATGAGCAGTTCTTC. As protein: CASSLTGGFYNEQFF.

The chain joins TRBV18 to TRBJ1-1, with 11 bases that match TRBD1. Trimming at V came to 4 bases and at J to 1 base, leaving 11 bases not matched to a gene. Germline loops: CDR1 KGHSH, CDR2 LQKENI. The CDR3 spans 18 residues. CDR3 loop: CASSLTSGTGGRNTEAFF. In DNA, the CDR3 is TGTGCCAGCTCACTTACTTCCGGGACAGGGGGTCGGAACACTGAAGCTTTCTTT. The full variable domain, completed using reference TRBV18 and TRBJ1-1, is NAGVMQNPRHLVRRRGQEARLRCSPMKGHSHVYWYRQLPEEGLKFMVYLQKENIIDESGMPKERFSAEFPKEGPSILRIQQVVRGDSAAYFCASSLTSGTGGRNTEAFFGQGTRLTVV.

The chain joins TRBV28 to TRBJ1-1, with D possibly being TRBD1 (5 bases). Trimming left V 6 bases short and J 11 bases short, with 13 bases between. The V gene's germline CDR1 is MDHEN and CDR2 SYDVKM. The CDR3 consists of 11 residues. The CDR3 spells CASSLQERAFF. As DNA, the CDR3 is TGTGCCAGCAGCTTACAGGAAAGGGCTTTCTTT.

This chain joins TRBV2 and TRBJ2-7; no clear D. Germline values: CDR1 SNHLY, CDR2 FYNNEI. V lost 5 bases and J 6 bases, leaving 5 bases between the germline ends. CDR3 length: 10 amino acids. The CDR3 bases are TGTGCCAGCAGTAGGAGCGAGCAGTACTTC. Its protein is CASSRSEQYF.

The CDR3 loop is CASSRISSTDTQYF. Here the CDR3 DNA reads TGTGCCAGCAGCAGGATATCTAGCACAGATACGCAGTATTTT. The J gene is TRBJ2-3, the V gene TRBV28; no clear D gene. The germline CDR1 and CDR2 sequences are MDHEN and SYDVKM. The CDR3 spans 14 residues. Trimming removed 6 bases from V and 0 bases from J, with 10 bases in between.

The chain carries TRBV28 and TRBJ1-2; 8 positions match TRBD1. The V and J ends lost 6 bases and 4 bases, in that order; junction bases with no gene match: 7. The germline gives CDR1 MDHEN, CDR2 SYDVKM. The CDR3 is 14 residues long. CDR3 sequence: CASREGQALYGYTF. The CDR3 bases are TGTGCCAGCAGGGAGGGACAGGCCCTCTATGGCTACACCTTC.

The V call is TRBV10-2, the J call TRBJ1-1, with D tentatively TRBD1 (6 bases). V was pared by 7 bases and J by 3 bases, with 9 bases between. The germline CDR1 and CDR2 sequences are WSHSY and SAAADI. The CDR3 runs to 12 residues. The CDR3 bases are TGCGCCAGCAACCAGGGGTACACTGAAGCTTTCTTT. This translates into CASNQGYTEAFF.

The chain links TRBV10-2 to TRBJ1-3; 9 bases line up with TRBD1. V gave up 6 bases and J gave up 2 bases; unmatched junction bases: 5. Germline-derived CDR1 and CDR2 are WSHSY and SAAADI. The CDR3 extends over 15 amino acids. The CDR3 DNA reads as TGCGCCAGCAGGGAACAGGGGGCGGCTGGAAACACCATATATTTT. Residues: CASREQGAAGNTIYF.

This chain connects TRBV24-1 to TRBJ2-1, with TRBD2 identical over 8 bases. V trimming: 6 bases; J trimming: 9 bases; junction bases outside the gene matches: 15. CDR3 size: 16 residues. The germline V gene encodes CDR1 KGHDR and CDR2 SFDVKD. The CDR3 here is CATSTPTSAPGSEQFF. The CDR3 DNA reads TGTGCCACCAGTACCCCGACTAGCGCCCCGGGAAGTGAGCAGTTCTTC.

The chain employs TRBV28 and TRBJ2-7; D is unclear. Trimming stripped 1 base from V and 6 bases from J, with 13 bases between. Germline V gene lookup returns CDR1 MDHEN and CDR2 SYDVKM. The CDR3 is 14 amino acids. The CDR3 loop reads CASSLLVTYGEQYF. CDR3 in DNA: TGTGCCAGCAGTTTATTGGTGACTTACGGCGAGCAGTACTTC.